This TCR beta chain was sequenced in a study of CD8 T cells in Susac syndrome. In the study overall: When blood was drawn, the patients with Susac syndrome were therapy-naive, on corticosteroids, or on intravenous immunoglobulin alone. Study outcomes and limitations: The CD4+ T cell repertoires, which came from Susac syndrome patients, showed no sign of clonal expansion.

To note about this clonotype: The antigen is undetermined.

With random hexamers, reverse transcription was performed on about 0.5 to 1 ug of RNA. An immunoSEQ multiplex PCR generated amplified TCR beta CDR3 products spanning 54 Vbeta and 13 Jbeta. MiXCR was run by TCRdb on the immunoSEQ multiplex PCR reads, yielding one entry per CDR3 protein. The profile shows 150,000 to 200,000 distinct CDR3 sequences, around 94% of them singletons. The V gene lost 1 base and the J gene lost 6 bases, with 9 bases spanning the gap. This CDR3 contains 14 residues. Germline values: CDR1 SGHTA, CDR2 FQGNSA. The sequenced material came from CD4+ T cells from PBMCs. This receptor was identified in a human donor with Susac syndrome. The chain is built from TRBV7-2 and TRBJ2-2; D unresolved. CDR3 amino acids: CASSLDGSPGELFF. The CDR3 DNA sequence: TGTGCCAGCAGCTTAGATGGCTCCCCCGGGGAGCTGTTTTTT. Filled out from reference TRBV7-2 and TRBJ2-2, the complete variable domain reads GAGVSQSPSNKVTEKGKDVELRCDPISGHTALYWYRQSLGQGLEFLIYFQGNSAPDKSGLPSDRFSAERTGGSVSTLTIQRTQQEDSAVYLCASSLDGSPGELFFGEGSRLTVL.